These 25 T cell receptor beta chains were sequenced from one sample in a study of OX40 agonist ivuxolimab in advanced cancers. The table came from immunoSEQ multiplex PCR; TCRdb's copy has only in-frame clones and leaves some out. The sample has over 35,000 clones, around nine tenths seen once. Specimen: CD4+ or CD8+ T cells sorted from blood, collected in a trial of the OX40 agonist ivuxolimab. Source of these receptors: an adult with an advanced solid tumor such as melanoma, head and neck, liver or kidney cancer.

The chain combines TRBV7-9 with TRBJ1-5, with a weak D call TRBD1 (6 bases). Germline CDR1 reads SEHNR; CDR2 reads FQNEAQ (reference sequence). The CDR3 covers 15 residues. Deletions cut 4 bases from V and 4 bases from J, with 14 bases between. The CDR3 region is CASSSLGQGNQPQHF. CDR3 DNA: TGTGCCAGCAGCTCCCTGGGGCAGGGGAATCAGCCCCAGCATTTT.

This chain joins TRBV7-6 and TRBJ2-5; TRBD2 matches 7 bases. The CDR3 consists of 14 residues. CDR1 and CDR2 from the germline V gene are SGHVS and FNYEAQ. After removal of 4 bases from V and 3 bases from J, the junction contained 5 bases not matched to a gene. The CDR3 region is CASSWDAGEETQYF. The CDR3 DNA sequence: TGTGCCAGCAGCTGGGACGCGGGAGAAGAGACCCAGTACTTC.

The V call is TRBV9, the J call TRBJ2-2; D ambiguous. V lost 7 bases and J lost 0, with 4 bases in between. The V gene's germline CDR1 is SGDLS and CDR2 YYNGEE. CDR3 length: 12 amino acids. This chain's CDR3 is CASGPNTGELFF. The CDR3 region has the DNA TGTGCCAGCGGTCCGAACACCGGGGAGCTGTTTTTT.

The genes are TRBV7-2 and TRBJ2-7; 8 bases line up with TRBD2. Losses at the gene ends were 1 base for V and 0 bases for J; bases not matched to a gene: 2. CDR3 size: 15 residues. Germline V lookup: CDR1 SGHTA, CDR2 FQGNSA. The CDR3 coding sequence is TGTGCCAGCAGCTTAGAGCGGGGGTACTCCTACGAGCAGTACTTC. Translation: CASSLERGYSYEQYF.

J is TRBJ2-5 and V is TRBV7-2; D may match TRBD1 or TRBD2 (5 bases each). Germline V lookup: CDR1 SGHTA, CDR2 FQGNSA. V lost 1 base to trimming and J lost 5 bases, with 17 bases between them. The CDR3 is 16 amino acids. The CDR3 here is CASSLVPRTGHETQYF. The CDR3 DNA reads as TGTGCCAGCAGCTTAGTCCCCCGAACGGGGCACGAGACCCAGTACTTC.

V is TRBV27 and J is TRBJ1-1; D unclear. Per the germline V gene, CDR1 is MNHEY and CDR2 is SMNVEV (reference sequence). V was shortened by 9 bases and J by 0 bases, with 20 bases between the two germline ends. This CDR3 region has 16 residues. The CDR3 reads CARTPREGTMNTEAFF. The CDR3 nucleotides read TGTGCCAGAACACCAAGGGAAGGAACCATGAACACTGAAGCTTTCTTT.

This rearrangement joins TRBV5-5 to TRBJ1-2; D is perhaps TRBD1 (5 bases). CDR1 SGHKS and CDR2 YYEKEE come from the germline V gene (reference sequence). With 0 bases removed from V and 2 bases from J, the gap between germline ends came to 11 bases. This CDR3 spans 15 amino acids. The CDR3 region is CASSLEQGPNYGYTF. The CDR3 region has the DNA TGTGCCAGCAGCTTGGAGCAGGGCCCCAACTATGGCTACACCTTC. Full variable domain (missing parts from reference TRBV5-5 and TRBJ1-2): DAGVTQSPTHLIKTRGQQVTLRCSPISGHKSVSWYQQVLGQGPQFIFQYYEKEERGRGNFPDRFSARQFPNYSSELNVNALLLGDSALYLCASSLEQGPNYGYTFGSGTRLTVV.

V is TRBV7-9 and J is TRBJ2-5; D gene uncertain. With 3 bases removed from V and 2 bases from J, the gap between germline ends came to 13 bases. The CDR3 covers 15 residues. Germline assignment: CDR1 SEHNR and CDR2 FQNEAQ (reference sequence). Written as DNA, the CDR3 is TGTGCCAGCAGCTTTTCCCAGTGGGTTCAAGAGACCCAGTACTTC. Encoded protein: CASSFSQWVQETQYF.

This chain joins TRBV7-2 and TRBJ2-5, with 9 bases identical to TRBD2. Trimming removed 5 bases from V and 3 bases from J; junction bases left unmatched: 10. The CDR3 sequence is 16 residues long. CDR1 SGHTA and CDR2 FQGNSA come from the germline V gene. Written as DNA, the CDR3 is TGTGCCAGCAGCCGCGGGGGGGCCGTCCTCAAAGAGACCCAGTACTTC. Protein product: CASSRGGAVLKETQYF. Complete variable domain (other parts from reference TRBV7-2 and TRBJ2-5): GAGVSQSPSNKVTEKGKDVELRCDPISGHTALYWYRQSLGQGLEFLIYFQGNSAPDKSGLPSDRFSAERTGGSVSTLTIQRTQQEDSAVYLCASSRGGAVLKETQYFGPGTRLLVL.

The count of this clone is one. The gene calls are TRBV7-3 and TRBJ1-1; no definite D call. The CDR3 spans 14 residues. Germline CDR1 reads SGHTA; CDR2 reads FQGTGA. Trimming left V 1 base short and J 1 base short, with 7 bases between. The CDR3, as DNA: TGTGCCAGCAGCTTAAACGGAGCGAACACTGAAGCTTTCTTT. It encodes CASSLNGANTEAFF. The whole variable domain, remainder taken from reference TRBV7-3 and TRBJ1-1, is GAGVSQTPSNKVTEKGKYVELRCDPISGHTALYWYRQSLGQGPEFLIYFQGTGAADDSGLPNDRFFAVRPEGSVSTLKIQRTERGDSAVYLCASSLNGANTEAFFGQGTRLTVV.

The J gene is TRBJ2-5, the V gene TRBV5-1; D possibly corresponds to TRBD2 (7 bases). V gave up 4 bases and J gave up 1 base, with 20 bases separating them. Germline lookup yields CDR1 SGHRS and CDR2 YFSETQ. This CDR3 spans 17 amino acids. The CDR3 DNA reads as TGCGCCAGCAGCCCAGGACTAGTGGGGGGGCTCCAAGAGACCCAGTACTTC. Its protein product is CASSPGLVGGLQETQYF.

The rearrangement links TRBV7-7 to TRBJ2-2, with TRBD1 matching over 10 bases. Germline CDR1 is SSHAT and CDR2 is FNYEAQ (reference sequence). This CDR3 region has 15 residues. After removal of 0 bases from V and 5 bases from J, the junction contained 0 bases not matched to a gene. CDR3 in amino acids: CASSLAGQGTGELFF. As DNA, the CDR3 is TGTGCCAGCAGCTTAGCGGGACAGGGGACCGGGGAGCTGTTTTTT.

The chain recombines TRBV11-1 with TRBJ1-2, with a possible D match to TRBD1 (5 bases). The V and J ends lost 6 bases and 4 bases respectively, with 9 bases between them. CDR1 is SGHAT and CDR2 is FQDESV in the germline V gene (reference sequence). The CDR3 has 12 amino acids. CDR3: CASSVGAYGYTF. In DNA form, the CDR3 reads TGTGCCAGCAGTGTCGGGGCCTATGGCTACACCTTC.

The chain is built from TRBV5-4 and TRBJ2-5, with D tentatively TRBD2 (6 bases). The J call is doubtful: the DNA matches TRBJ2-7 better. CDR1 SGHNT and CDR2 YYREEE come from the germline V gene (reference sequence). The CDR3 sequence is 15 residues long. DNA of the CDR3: TGTGCCAGCAGCCCAGATCGGGGGAGCCCCTACGAGCAGTACTTC. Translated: CASSPDRGSPYEQYF.

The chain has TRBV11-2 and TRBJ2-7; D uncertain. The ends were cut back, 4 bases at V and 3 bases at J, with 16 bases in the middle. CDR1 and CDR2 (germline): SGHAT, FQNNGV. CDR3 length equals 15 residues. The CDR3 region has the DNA TGTGCCAGCAGCTCATCTACCGGGCCTTACTACGAGCAGTACTTC. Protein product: CASSSSTGPYYEQYF.

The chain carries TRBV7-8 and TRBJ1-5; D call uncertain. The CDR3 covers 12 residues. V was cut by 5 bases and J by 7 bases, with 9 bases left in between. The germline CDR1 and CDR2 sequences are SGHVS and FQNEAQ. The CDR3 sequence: CASSPAGQPQHF. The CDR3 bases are TGTGCCAGCAGCCCCGCGGGGCAGCCCCAGCATTTT.

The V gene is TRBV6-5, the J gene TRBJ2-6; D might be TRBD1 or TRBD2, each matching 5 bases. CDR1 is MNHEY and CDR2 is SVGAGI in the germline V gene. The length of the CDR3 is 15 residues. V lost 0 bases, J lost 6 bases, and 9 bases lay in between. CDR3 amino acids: CASSYSKGTANVLTF. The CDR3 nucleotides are TGTGCCAGCAGTTACTCAAAGGGGACGGCCAACGTCCTGACTTTC.

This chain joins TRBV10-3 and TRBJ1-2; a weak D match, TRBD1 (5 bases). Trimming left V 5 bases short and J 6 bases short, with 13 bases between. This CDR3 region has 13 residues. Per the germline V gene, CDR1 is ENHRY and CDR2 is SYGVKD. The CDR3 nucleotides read TGTGCCATCAGTTCCGGGACGGAAGATGGCTACACCTTC. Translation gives CAISSGTEDGYTF.

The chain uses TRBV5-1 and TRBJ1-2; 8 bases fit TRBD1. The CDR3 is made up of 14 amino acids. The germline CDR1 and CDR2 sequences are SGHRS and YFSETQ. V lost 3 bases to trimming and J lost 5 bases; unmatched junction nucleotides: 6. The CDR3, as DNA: TGCGCCAGCAGCTCCGGCGACAGGGGTTATGGCTACACCTTC. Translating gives CASSSGDRGYGYTF.

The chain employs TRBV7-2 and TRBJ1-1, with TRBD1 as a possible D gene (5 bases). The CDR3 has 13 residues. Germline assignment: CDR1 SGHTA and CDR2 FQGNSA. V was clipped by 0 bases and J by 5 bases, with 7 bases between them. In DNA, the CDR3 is TGTGCCAGCAGCTTAGCGCAGGGTACTGAAGCTTTCTTT. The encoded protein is CASSLAQGTEAFF.

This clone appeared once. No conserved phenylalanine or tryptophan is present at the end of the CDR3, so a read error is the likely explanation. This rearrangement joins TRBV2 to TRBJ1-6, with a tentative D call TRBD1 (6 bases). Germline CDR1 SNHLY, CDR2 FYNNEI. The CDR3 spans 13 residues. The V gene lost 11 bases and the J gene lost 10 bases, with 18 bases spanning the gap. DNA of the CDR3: TGTGCCGGGGGGGCAACTCCGGAATCACCCCTCCACCTT. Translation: CAGGATPESPLHL.

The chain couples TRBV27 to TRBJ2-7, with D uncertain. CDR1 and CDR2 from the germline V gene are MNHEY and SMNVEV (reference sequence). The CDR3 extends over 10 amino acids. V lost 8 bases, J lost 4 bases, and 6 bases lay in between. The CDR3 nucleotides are TGTGCCAGCGGATTATACGAGCAGTACTTC. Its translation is CASGLYEQYF.

The CDR3 loop reads CASSSHGNSGANVLTF. The CDR3 nucleotides read TGTGCCAGCAGCTCTCACGGTAACTCTGGGGCCAACGTCCTGACTTTC. This sequence joins TRBV5-6 and TRBJ2-6, with D hard to call. The CDR3 totals 16 residues. Trimming cost V 3 bases and J 0 bases, with 10 bases left between them. Germline CDR1 and CDR2: SGHDT and YYEEEE. Variable domain in full (rest from reference TRBV5-6 and TRBJ2-6): DAGVTQSPTHLIKTRGQQVTLRCSPKSGHDTVSWYQQALGQGPQFIFQYYEEEERQRGNFPDRFSGHQFPNYSSELNVNALLLGDSALYLCASSSHGNSGANVLTFGAGSRLTVL.

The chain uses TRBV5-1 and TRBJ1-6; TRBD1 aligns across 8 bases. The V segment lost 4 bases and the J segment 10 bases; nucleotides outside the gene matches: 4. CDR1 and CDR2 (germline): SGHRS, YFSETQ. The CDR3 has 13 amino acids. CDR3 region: CASSGDRGSPLHF. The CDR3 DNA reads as TGCGCCAGCAGCGGAGACAGGGGATCACCCCTCCACTTT.

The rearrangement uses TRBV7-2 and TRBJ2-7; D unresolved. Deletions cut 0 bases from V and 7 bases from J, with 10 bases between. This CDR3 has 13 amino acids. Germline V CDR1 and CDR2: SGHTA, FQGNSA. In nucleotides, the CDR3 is TGTGCCAGCAGCTTAGCTTTTTCGGATGAGCAGTACTTC. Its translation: CASSLAFSDEQYF.